This T cell receptor (beta chain) was sequenced for a study of shared clonotypes between healthy human individuals. In the study overall: CD4 naive and CD4 memory each took three plates per donor, while CD8 naive took two and CD8 memory one.

The test was conducted at deep level. The protocol was immunoSEQ multiplex PCR, while the TCRdb copy is restricted to in-frame clones and leaves out a portion. The sample holds roughly 680,000 clones, around 70% seen once. Points on this clone: Its antigen is unknown.

V dropped 3 bases and J dropped 2 bases, with 8 bases sitting between them. This CDR3 is built from 13 residues. Germline-derived CDR1 and CDR2 are GTSNPN and SVGIG (reference sequence). The study's findings and limits: An expected dependence of interdonor clonotype sharing on sequencing depth was noted.

A split of CD4+ cells into CD45RA+ naive and CD45RA-negative memory subsets was performed. Sequencing was done on a sample of memory CD4+ T cells sorted from blood. Subset given: CD45RA-negative fraction. The J gene is TRBJ2-4, the V gene TRBV30; D gene unclear. This TCR was recovered from a woman aged 25-40 years in good health. The CDR3 here is CAWRKGTKNIQYF. In DNA form, the CDR3 reads TGTGCCTGGAGGAAGGGTACCAAAAACATTCAGTACTTC.